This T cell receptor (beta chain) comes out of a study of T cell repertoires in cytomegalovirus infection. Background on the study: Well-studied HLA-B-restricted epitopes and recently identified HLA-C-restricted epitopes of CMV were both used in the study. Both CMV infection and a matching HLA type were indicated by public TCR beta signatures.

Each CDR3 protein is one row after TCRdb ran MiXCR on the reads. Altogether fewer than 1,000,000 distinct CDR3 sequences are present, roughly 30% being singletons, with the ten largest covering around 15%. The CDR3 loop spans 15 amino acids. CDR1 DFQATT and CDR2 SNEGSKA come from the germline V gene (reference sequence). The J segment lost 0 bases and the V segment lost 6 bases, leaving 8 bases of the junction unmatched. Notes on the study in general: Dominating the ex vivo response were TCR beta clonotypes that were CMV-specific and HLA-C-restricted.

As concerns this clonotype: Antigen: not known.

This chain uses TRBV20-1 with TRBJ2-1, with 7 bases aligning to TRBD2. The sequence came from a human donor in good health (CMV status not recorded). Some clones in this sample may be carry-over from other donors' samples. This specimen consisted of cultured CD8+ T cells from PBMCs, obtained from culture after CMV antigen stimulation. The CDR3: CSATLAQSSYNEQFF. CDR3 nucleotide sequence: TGCAGTGCCACACTAGCGCAAAGCTCCTACAATGAGCAGTTCTTC.